This T cell receptor (beta chain) stems from a study of read filtering for tumor transcriptome and immune sequencing. This clonotype was seen ten or more times. The CDR3 is 16 amino acids. V lost 0 bases to trimming and J lost 1 base; unmatched junction nucleotides: 4. Germline V CDR1 and CDR2: SGDLS, YYNGEE. This library used around 400 ng RNA and molecular barcoded adaptors spanning alpha/delta and beta/gamma chains. TCRdb re-called the reads through MiXCR, storing one row per CDR3 protein. The table records 35,000 to 50,000 distinct CDR3 sequences, over 9.5% of them present only once. J is TRBJ2-3 and V is TRBV9; 8 nucleotides agree with TRBD2. This TCR derives from a donor aged 40 or older with multiple myeloma. Sequences were obtained from a population of CD138-negative cells sorted from bone marrow. CDR3: CASSVVGSGGTDTQYF. The CDR3, as DNA: TGTGCCAGCAGCGTAGTTGGTAGCGGGGGCACAGATACGCAGTATTTT.